Shown below are 14 T cell receptor beta chains from a single sample sequenced in a study of technical replicates of blood from a handful of donors. Only in-frame clones appear in the TCRdb table, and some are missing; sequencing was by immunoSEQ multiplex PCR. Of 11,000 to 15,000 clones listed, roughly 80% are singletons. The sequenced sample consisted of PBMCs. Receptors originate from a human donor in good health.

The chain links TRBV5-6 to TRBJ2-2; possibly TRBD2 for D (6 bases). Per germline, CDR1 SGHDT and CDR2 YYEEEE. Trimming shortened V by 4 bases and J by 4 bases, and 20 bases separated the two germline ends. CDR3 length equals 17 residues. The CDR3 nucleotides are TGTGCCAGCAGCCGCGGACGCGGACGAGCGGGCACCGGGGAGCTGTTTTTT. It specifies CASSRGRGRAGTGELFF.

V gene TRBV29-1 combines with J gene TRBJ2-3; 11 bases agree with TRBD2. This CDR3 contains 15 residues. CDR1 and CDR2 (germline): SQVTM, ANQGSEA. With V trimmed by 6 bases and J by 6 bases, 11 bases remained unmatched. The CDR3 sequence is CSVEGLAALLDTQYF. In DNA, the CDR3 is TGCAGCGTAGAGGGACTAGCGGCCCTTTTGGATACGCAGTATTTT.

This clone has only a few counts. The CDR3 here is CASSLDGPGSTEAFF. The CDR3 nucleotides read TGCGCCAGCAGCTTGGACGGGCCCGGGAGTACTGAAGCTTTCTTT. This chain connects TRBV5-1 to TRBJ1-1; D uncertain. This CDR3 comprises 15 residues. Germline CDR1 reads SGHRS; CDR2 reads YFSETQ. V lost 0 bases to trimming and J lost 5 bases, with 14 bases between them.

The V gene is TRBV5-4, the J gene TRBJ2-7; TRBD1 aligns across 9 bases. V shed 4 bases and J 4 bases; nucleotides not matched to a gene: 12. The germline V gene has CDR1 SGHNT and CDR2 YYREEE (reference sequence). CDR3 length equals 16 residues. This CDR3 reads CASSGEGTGIRYEQYF. The CDR3 nucleotides read TGTGCCAGCAGCGGGGAGGGGACAGGGATTCGGTACGAGCAGTACTTC.

This rearrangement joins TRBV5-1 to TRBJ2-5; 9 bases line up with TRBD1. This CDR3 contains 17 residues. V lost 2 bases, J lost 4 bases, and 12 bases stayed unmatched. CDR1 SGHRS and CDR2 YFSETQ come from the germline V gene. The CDR3 bases are TGCGCCAGCAGCTTAGGGGACAGGGAAGATACAGGAGAGACCCAGTACTTC. Its translation: CASSLGDREDTGETQYF.

This clone was counted a few times. In DNA, the CDR3 is TGTGCCAGCAGCCAAGCGGGGGGGTGGGGCACTGAAGCTTTCTTT. Translation gives CASSQAGGWGTEAFF. This rearrangement joins TRBV14 to TRBJ1-1; D perhaps matches TRBD1 (5 bases). Trimming took 1 base from V and 4 from J, leaving 13 bases between them. The germline CDR1 and CDR2 sequences are SGHDN and FVKESK. This CDR3 has 15 amino acids.

This chain joins TRBV11-2 and TRBJ2-1, with 10 nucleotides matching TRBD2. The CDR3 extends over 16 amino acids. V shed 4 bases and J 8 bases; nucleotides not matched to a gene: 11. Germline V lookup: CDR1 SGHAT, CDR2 FQNNGV. The CDR3 sequence is CASSSASGSVEYEQFF. DNA of the CDR3: TGTGCCAGCAGCTCGGCTAGCGGGAGTGTTGAGTATGAGCAGTTCTTC.

The chain combines TRBV5-6 with TRBJ2-7, with D perhaps TRBD2 (6 bases). Germline lookup yields CDR1 SGHDT and CDR2 YYEEEE. The V and J ends lost 3 bases and 1 base respectively, with 14 bases between them. This CDR3 is 15 amino acids long. CDR3 sequence reads: CASSSGGDWSYEQYF. The CDR3 DNA reads as TGTGCCAGCAGCTCGGGCGGGGATTGGTCCTACGAGCAGTACTTC.

The rearrangement joins TRBV9 to TRBJ2-1, with D tentatively TRBD2 (5 bases). From germline, CDR1 is SGDLS and CDR2 YYNGEE. This CDR3 spans 14 amino acids. Trimming took off 1 base at V and 13 bases at J, with 18 bases between the two ends. The CDR3 bases are TGTGCCAGCAGCGTACCGCCCCCGGGGAAAGCCCAGTTCTTC. As protein: CASSVPPPGKAQFF.

This chain uses TRBV6-5 with TRBJ2-7, with TRBD2 matching 8 bases. CDR1 and CDR2 (germline): MNHEY, SVGAGI. CDR3 length: 15 residues. V shed 0 bases, J shed 3 bases, and the junction held 4 bases outside the gene matches. The CDR3: CASSYSRLAGYEQYF. CDR3 sequence (DNA): TGTGCCAGCAGTTACTCGAGGCTAGCGGGCTACGAGCAGTACTTC.

This rearrangement joins TRBV19 to TRBJ2-7, with a tentative D call TRBD2 (5 bases). CDR1 is LNHDA and CDR2 is SQIVND in the germline V gene (reference sequence). Trimming left V 2 bases short and J 5 bases short, with 7 bases between. The CDR3 loop spans 12 amino acids. In DNA, the CDR3 is TGTGCCAGTAGTATACTGGGAGACGAGCAGTACTTC. Residues: CASSILGDEQYF. The whole variable domain, filled in from reference TRBV19 and TRBJ2-7, reads DGGITQSPKYLFRKEGQNVTLSCEQNLNHDAMYWYRQDPGQGLRLIYYSQIVNDFQKGDIAEGYSVSREKKESFPLTVTSAQKNPTAFYLCASSILGDEQYFGPGTRLTVT.

The genes are TRBV19 and TRBJ2-1; TRBD1 might be the D (8 bases). Trimming took off 5 bases at V and 9 bases at J, with 17 bases between the two ends. The CDR3 sequence is 14 residues long. Germline V gene data show CDR1 as LNHDA and CDR2 as SQIVND (reference sequence). In DNA form, the CDR3 reads TGTGCCAGTAGTCCCCAGCGGGACAGGCTTGAGCAGTTCTTC. Its protein is CASSPQRDRLEQFF.

The genes are TRBV5-1 and TRBJ2-3; 9 nucleotides align to TRBD2. There are 16 residues in the CDR3. Germline V gene sequence: CDR1 SGHRS, CDR2 YFSETQ. Trimming cost V 0 bases and J 0 bases; bases outside gene matches: 2. The CDR3 protein is CASSLVAGASTDTQYF. In DNA, the CDR3 is TGCGCCAGCAGCTTGGTAGCGGGAGCTAGCACAGATACGCAGTATTTT.

The chain recombines TRBV30 with TRBJ2-7; D is possibly TRBD2 (6 bases). CDR1 and CDR2 (germline): GTSNPN, SVGIG (reference sequence). V was cut by 2 bases and J by 0 bases, with 11 bases left in between. The CDR3 spans 14 residues. The CDR3 DNA is TGTGCCTGGAGTCGGGACTTACTCTCCTACGAGCAGTACTTC. This encodes CAWSRDLLSYEQYF.